This TCR beta chain came from a study of blood T cell repertoires in COVID-19. Study summary: Whether acute or convalescent, the COVID-19 samples came from the United States, Italy and Spain. Sample material is recorded as cDNA or gDNA derived from T cells, B-cell-depleted T cells, or PBMCs.

Germline lookup yields CDR1 LGHNA and CDR2 YSLEER. Trimming cost V 1 base and J 13 bases, with 20 bases left between them. The CDR3 spans 15 residues. In the study's own analysis: Using reference gene primer amplification, nucleated cell counts were estimated. Only in-frame clones appear in the TCRdb table, and some are missing; sequencing was by immunoSEQ multiplex PCR. V, J and clone size derive from that table, while D and trimming were established from the DNA sequence. Counted here are about 100,000 clones, around four fifths occurring once; the ten biggest clones make up around an eighth. This chain connects TRBV4-3 to TRBJ2-1, with D possibly TRBD1 on 6 matching bases. Sequencing used peripheral blood. The clonotype comes from a woman aged 70 to 79 with acute or convalescent COVID-19. The CDR3, as DNA: TGCGCCAGCAGCCAAGGTACGGGTCCTCAGGGACAACAGTTCTTC. Translation: CASSQGTGPQGQQFF.